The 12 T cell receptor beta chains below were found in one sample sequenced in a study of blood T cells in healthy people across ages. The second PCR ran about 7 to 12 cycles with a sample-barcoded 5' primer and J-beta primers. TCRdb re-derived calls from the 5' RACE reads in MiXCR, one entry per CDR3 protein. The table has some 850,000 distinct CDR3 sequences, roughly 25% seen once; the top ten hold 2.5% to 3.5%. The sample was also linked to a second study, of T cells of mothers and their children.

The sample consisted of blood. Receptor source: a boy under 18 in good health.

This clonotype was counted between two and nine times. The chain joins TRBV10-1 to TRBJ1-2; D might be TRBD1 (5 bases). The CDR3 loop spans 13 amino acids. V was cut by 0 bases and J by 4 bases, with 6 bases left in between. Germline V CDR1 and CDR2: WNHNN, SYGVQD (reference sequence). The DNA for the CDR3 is TGCGCCAGCAGTGAGTCAGGGACCTATGGCTACACCTTC. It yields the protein CASSESGTYGYTF.

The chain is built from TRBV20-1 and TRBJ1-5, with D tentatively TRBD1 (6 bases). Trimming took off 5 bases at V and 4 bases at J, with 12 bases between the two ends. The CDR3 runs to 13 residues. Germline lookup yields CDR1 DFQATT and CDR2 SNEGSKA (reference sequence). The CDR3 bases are TGCAGTGCTGAAGGACAGTGGAATCAGCCCCAGCATTTT. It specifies CSAEGQWNQPQHF.

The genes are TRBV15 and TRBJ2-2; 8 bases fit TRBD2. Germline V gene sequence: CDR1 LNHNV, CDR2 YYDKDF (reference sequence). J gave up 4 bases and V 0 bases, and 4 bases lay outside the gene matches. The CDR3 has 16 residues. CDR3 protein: CATSRDTGGATGELFF. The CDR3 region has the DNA TGTGCCACCAGCAGAGACACCGGGGGGGCCACCGGGGAGCTGTTTTTT.

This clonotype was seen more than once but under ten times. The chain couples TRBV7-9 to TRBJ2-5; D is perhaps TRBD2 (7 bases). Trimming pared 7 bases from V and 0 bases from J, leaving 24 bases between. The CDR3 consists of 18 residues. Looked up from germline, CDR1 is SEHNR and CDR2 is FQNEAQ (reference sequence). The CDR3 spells CASTSLLVRGGDQETQYF. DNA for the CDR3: TGTGCCAGCACCTCACTACTAGTTAGGGGGGGCGACCAAGAGACCCAGTACTTC.

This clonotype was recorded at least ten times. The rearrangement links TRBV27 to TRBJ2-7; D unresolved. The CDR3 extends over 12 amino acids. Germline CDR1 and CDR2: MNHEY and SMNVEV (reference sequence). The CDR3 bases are TGTGCTAGTGGTCCTTCGAGCTACGAGCAGTACTTC. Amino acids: CASGPSSYEQYF.

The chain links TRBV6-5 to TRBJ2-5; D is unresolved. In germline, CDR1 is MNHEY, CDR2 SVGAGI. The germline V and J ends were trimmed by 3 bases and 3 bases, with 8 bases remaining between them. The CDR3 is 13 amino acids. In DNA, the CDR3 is TGTGCCAGCAGTTATATCAGGAAAGAGACCCAGTACTTC. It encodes CASSYIRKETQYF.

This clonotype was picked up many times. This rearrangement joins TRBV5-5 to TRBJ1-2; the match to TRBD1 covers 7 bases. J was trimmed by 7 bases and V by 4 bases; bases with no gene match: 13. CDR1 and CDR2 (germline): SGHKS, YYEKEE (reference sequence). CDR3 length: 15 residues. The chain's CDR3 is CASSGSPTGERGYTF. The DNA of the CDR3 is TGTGCCAGCAGCGGTTCCCCAACAGGGGAGCGTGGCTACACCTTC.

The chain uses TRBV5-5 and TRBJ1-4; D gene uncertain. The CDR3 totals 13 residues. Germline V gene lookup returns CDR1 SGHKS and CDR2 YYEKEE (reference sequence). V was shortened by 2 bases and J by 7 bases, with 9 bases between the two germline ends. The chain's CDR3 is CASSFPGGEKLFF. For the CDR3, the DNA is TGTGCCAGCAGCTTCCCAGGAGGTGAAAAACTGTTTTTT.

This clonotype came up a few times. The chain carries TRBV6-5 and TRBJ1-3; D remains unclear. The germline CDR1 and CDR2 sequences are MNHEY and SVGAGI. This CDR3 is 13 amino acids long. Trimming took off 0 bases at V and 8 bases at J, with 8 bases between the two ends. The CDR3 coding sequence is TGTGCCAGCAGTTACTCGAACAGCTACACCATATATTTT. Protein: CASSYSNSYTIYF.

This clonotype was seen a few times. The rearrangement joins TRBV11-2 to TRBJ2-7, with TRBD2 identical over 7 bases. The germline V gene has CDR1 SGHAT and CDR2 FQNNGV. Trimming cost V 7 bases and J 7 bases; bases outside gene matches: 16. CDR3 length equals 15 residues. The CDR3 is CASTVFYSGSGEQYF. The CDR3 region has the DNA TGTGCCAGCACCGTCTTTTATAGCGGGTCGGGGGAGCAGTACTTC.

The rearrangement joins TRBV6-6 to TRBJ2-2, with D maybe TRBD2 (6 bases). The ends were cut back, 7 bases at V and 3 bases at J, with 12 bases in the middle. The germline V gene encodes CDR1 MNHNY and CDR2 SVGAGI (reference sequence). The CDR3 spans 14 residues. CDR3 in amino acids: CASTGGSYTGELFF. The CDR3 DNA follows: TGTGCCAGCACTGGGGGGAGCTACACCGGGGAGCTGTTTTTT.

CDR3 DNA: TGTGCCAGCAGTGATACAGGCTACTCGTCTGAAGCTTTCTTT. Residues: CASSDTGYSSEAFF. The chain combines TRBV2 with TRBJ1-1, with D possibly matching TRBD1 (5 bases). This CDR3 is 14 amino acids long. Germline V gives CDR1 SNHLY, CDR2 FYNNEI. V dropped 3 bases and J dropped 6 bases, with 14 bases sitting between them.